Presented here are 18 T cell receptor beta chains from one specimen sequenced in a study of blood T cells in healthy people across ages. A second about 7 to 11 cycle PCR used barcoded and J-beta primers. In TCRdb, the 5' RACE reads were re-called with MiXCR into one record per CDR3 protein. The sample includes roughly 680,000 distinct CDR3 sequences, around half of them seen just once. Sequencing was carried out using blood. The receptors come from a woman aged 55-75 years in good health.

CDR3 residues: CSASNPRAGGDTQYF. The CDR3 DNA follows: TGCAGTGCTAGTAATCCCAGAGCGGGAGGCGATACGCAGTATTTT. The chain is built from TRBV20-1 and TRBJ2-3, with TRBD2 matching 9 bases. CDR1 is DFQATT, CDR2 SNEGSKA, per germline (reference sequence). J gave up 6 bases and V 3 bases, and 10 bases lay outside the gene matches. The CDR3 covers 15 residues.

The rearrangement joins TRBV24-1 to TRBJ2-1, with D perhaps matching TRBD1 (8 bases). The V end was cut by 12 bases, the J end by 1 base, with 18 bases between. CDR3 length: 15 amino acids. The germline gives CDR1 KGHDR, CDR2 SFDVKD. CDR3 bases: TGTGCCGCCCAGGGGGCTAGCGGTTCCTACAATGAGCAGTTCTTC. Encoded protein: CAAQGASGSYNEQFF.

This clonotype was seen more than once but under ten times. The J gene is TRBJ1-5, the V gene TRBV20-1; 7 nucleotides line up with TRBD1. V lost 4 bases, J lost 4 bases, and 1 base stayed unmatched. This CDR3 has 12 amino acids. CDR1 is DFQATT, CDR2 SNEGSKA, per germline (reference sequence). CDR3 protein: CSATGGNQPQHF. CDR3 DNA sequence: TGCAGTGCTACAGGGGGTAATCAGCCCCAGCATTTT.

With regard to this clonotype: One end of the junction fails to match germline, which may point to a read error. The chain employs TRBV6-2 or TRBV6-3 and TRBJ2-5; D is possibly TRBD2 (7 bases). Germline loops: CDR1 MNHEY, CDR2 SVGEGT. This CDR3 has 14 amino acids. In DNA form, the CDR3 reads TGTACCAGCAGTTCTATGACAGGATGGGAGGGGCAGTACTTC. Its translation: CTSSSMTGWEGQYF.

This sequence joins TRBV2 and TRBJ2-3; no clear D gene. CDR1 is SNHLY and CDR2 is FYNNEI in the germline V gene. This CDR3 comprises 12 residues. Trimming removed 2 bases from V and 4 bases from J, with 4 bases in between. Here the CDR3 DNA reads TGTGCCAGCAGTGAAAGATCAGATACGCAGTATTTT. Amino acid sequence: CASSERSDTQYF.

This chain connects TRBV20-1 to TRBJ2-4; no clear D gene. The DNA end is a closer match to TRBJ2-7, so the J assignment may be wrong. Looked up from germline, CDR1 is DFQATT and CDR2 is SNEGSKA (reference sequence). This CDR3 is built from 10 residues. In nucleotides, the CDR3 is TGCAGTGCATCCACCTACGAGCAGTACTTC. It yields the protein CSASTYEQYF.

The count of this clonotype is one. Its ends do not fully match the called genes, so a read error is possible. The V call is TRBV11-2, the J call TRBJ2-3; 7 bases are a match to TRBD1. CDR3 length: 14 amino acids. Looked up from germline, CDR1 is SGHAT and CDR2 is FQNNGV. The CDR3 region is CASSSPTGADAQYF. The CDR3 DNA follows: TGTGCCAGCAGCTCACCCACAGGGGCAGATGCGCAGTATTTT. Full variable domain (outside the CDR3, taken from reference TRBV11-2 and TRBJ2-3): EAGVAQSPRYKIIEKRQSVAFWCNPISGHATLYWYQQILGQGPKLLIQFQNNGVVDDSQLPKDRFSAERLKGVDSTLKIQPAKLEDSAVYLCASSSPTGADAQYFGPGTRLTVL.

V usage is TRBV7-3 and J usage is TRBJ2-6; a possible D gene is TRBD1 (6 bases). The length of the CDR3 is 16 residues. V lost 6 bases, J lost 2 bases, and 14 bases lay in between. Per germline, CDR1 SGHTA and CDR2 FQGTGA. The DNA for the CDR3 is TGTGCCAGCAGGTCAGGGACATCTACTGGGGCCAACGTCCTGACTTTC. Translated: CASRSGTSTGANVLTF. The full variable domain, rest sourced from reference TRBV7-3 and TRBJ2-6, is GAGVSQTPSNKVTEKGKYVELRCDPISGHTALYWYRQSLGQGPEFLIYFQGTGAADDSGLPNDRFFAVRPEGSVSTLKIQRTERGDSAVYLCASRSGTSTGANVLTFGAGSRLTVL.

This clonotype was counted between two and nine times. In DNA form, the CDR3 reads TGCAGCGGCGAAGGAGGGGCCAACGTCCTGACTTTC. Protein: CSGEGGANVLTF. This chain joins TRBV20-1 and TRBJ2-6; D is uncertain. CDR1 and CDR2 from the germline V gene are DFQATT and SNEGSKA (reference sequence). The CDR3 contains 12 residues.

Comment on this clonotype: At one boundary the junction diverges from the germline segment, which might be a read error. V is TRBV30 and J is TRBJ2-7; 12 nucleotides agree with TRBD1. The CDR3 sequence is 14 residues long. CDR1 is GTSNPN, CDR2 SVGIG, per germline (reference sequence). CDR3 loop: CAWEMGQGAYGQYF. In DNA, the CDR3 is TGTGCCTGGGAAATGGGACAGGGGGCCTACGGGCAGTACTTC.

There are a few counts of this clonotype. The chain uses TRBV7-9 and TRBJ2-6; 9 nucleotides match TRBD2. From germline, CDR1 is SEHNR and CDR2 FQNEAQ (reference sequence). CDR3 size: 19 residues. After removal of 2 bases from V and 0 bases from J, the junction contained 8 bases not matched to a gene. The DNA for the CDR3 is TGTGCCAGCAGCTTAAAGACTAGCGGACTCAGCTCTGGGGCCAACGTCCTGACTTTC. This translates into CASSLKTSGLSSGANVLTF.

As DNA, the CDR3 is TGCAGCGTTGTTCTGCGGGGGGCCCTGAACACCGGGGAGCTGTTTTTT. Its protein is CSVVLRGALNTGELFF. V is TRBV29-1 and J is TRBJ2-2; 8 bases match TRBD2. Germline V lookup: CDR1 SQVTM, CDR2 ANQGSEA. The V gene end was trimmed by 4 bases and the J gene end by 1 base; junction bases not matched to a gene: 8. This CDR3 has 16 residues.

This clonotype was seen more than once but under ten times. V gene TRBV28 combines with J gene TRBJ2-1, with no clear D. Germline V gene sequence: CDR1 MDHEN, CDR2 SYDVKM. The germline V and J ends were trimmed by 7 bases and 3 bases, with 13 bases remaining between them. The CDR3 is 14 residues long. The CDR3: CASTMGGNYNEQFF. The CDR3 DNA is TGTGCCAGCACCATGGGCGGAAACTACAATGAGCAGTTCTTC.

J is TRBJ2-5 and V is TRBV5-1; D could derive from TRBD1 or TRBD2 (5 bases each). The DNA end is more similar to TRBJ2-7, so the J call may be wrong. Germline values: CDR1 SGHRS, CDR2 YFSETQ. CDR3 length: 14 amino acids. The CDR3 spells CASRSSRDLGEQYF. Here the CDR3 DNA reads TGCGCCAGCAGGTCAAGCCGGGACCTCGGCGAGCAGTACTTC.

The chain recombines TRBV30 with TRBJ2-5; possible D gene TRBD1, 5 bases. TRBJ2-7 explains the end of the DNA better; the J call may be wrong. The CDR3 loop spans 14 amino acids. Germline loops: CDR1 GTSNPN, CDR2 SVGIG (reference sequence). The CDR3 sequence is CAWSGGQTYYEQYF. As DNA, the CDR3 is TGTGCCTGGAGTGGTGGACAAACCTACTACGAGCAGTACTTC.

The CDR3 is CASSPRGGSTNEKLFF. The CDR3 DNA reads TGTGCCAGCAGCCCACGGGGGGGATCAACTAATGAAAAACTGTTTTTT. The chain joins TRBV7-9 to TRBJ1-4, with a weak D call TRBD1 (5 bases). The CDR3 is 16 residues long. V was trimmed by 5 bases and J by 0 bases, leaving 13 bases between them. CDR1 is SEHNR, CDR2 FQNEAQ, per germline (reference sequence). Based on the CDR3 plus reference TRBV7-9 and TRBJ1-4, the full variable domain is DTGVSQNPRHKITKRGQNVTFRCDPISEHNRLYWYRQTLGQGPEFLTYFQNEAQLEKSRLLSDRFSAERPKGSFSTLEIQRTEQGDSAMYLCASSPRGGSTNEKLFFGSGTQLSVL.

The chain is built from TRBV5-1 and TRBJ1-4, with TRBD1 matching 9 bases. Per germline, CDR1 SGHRS and CDR2 YFSETQ. The CDR3 has 15 amino acids. V lost 2 bases to trimming and J lost 3 bases; unmatched junction nucleotides: 2. CDR3 loop: CASSFNRGPNEKLFF. CDR3 bases: TGCGCCAGCAGCTTTAACAGGGGGCCTAATGAAAAACTGTTTTTT.

This clonotype was observed a handful of times. The V gene is TRBV6-1, the J gene TRBJ1-2; D gene ambiguous. The CDR3 contains 14 residues. V lost 6 bases and J lost 6, with 17 bases in between. Germline lookup yields CDR1 MNHNS and CDR2 SASEGT. CDR3 bases: TGTGCCAGCAGCTTCGAGGTACGGAAGGATGGCTACACCTTC. It is translated as CASSFEVRKDGYTF.